These 31 T cell receptor beta chains share one sample of origin, sequenced in a study of blood T cells in healthy people across ages. It was with a sample-barcoded 5' primer and a J-beta primer mix that a second PCR of roughly 7 to 12 cycles was run. MiXCR, run by TCRdb on the 5' RACE reads, gives a single entry per CDR3 protein. This table has about 580,000 distinct CDR3 sequences, around half appearing once. The source material was blood. The receptors originated from a man older than 75 in good health.

This clonotype was seen once. The chain links TRBV7-3 to TRBJ2-1; the D is unclear. The CDR3 sequence is 13 residues long. CDR1 and CDR2 (germline): SGHTA, FQGTGA. V lost 3 bases to trimming and J lost 8 bases, with 11 bases between them. CDR3 region: CASSFGGLDEQFF. Written as DNA, the CDR3 is TGTGCCAGCAGCTTCGGCGGCTTGGATGAGCAGTTCTTC.

Only a few counts were recorded for this clonotype. V gene TRBV29-1 combines with J gene TRBJ2-3; maybe TRBD2 (6 bases). CDR1 is SQVTM and CDR2 is ANQGSEA in the germline V gene. V was clipped by 2 bases and J by 6 bases, with 15 bases between them. The CDR3 runs 14 residues. The CDR3 sequence: CSVEKGGELDTQYF. The CDR3 nucleotides read TGCAGCGTTGAAAAGGGCGGGGAATTGGATACGCAGTATTTT.

This clonotype was picked up one time. V is TRBV5-1 and J is TRBJ2-5; 8 positions agree with TRBD2. With 1 base clipped from V and 2 bases from J, the junction kept 7 bases outside the gene matches. The germline V gene has CDR1 SGHRS and CDR2 YFSETQ. The CDR3 length is 16 residues. The CDR3 loop is CASSLLRGGRQETQYF. CDR3 nucleotides: TGCGCCAGCAGCTTGCTCCGGGGGGGCAGACAAGAGACCCAGTACTTC.

This clonotype was counted only a few times. A much larger clone lies one base from this, so it may be a read error. V usage is TRBV29-1 and J usage is TRBJ2-3; D is ambiguous. CDR1 SQVTM and CDR2 ANQGSEA come from the germline V gene. V was pared by 4 bases and J by 0 bases, with 14 bases between. The CDR3 has 15 residues. CDR3 sequence (DNA): TGCAGCGTTGGATGGAGCCGCACTAGCACAGATACGCAGTATTTT. Its protein product is CSVGWSRTSTDTQYF.

The V gene is TRBV7-2, the J gene TRBJ2-3; D may be TRBD1 (6 bases). CDR3 length: 16 residues. V lost 5 bases to trimming and J lost 4 bases, with 19 bases between them. CDR1 and CDR2 (germline): SGHTA, FQGNSA. The CDR3 sequence is CASSRGSSSGADTQYF. The DNA of the CDR3 is TGTGCCAGCAGCAGAGGTAGCTCCTCAGGGGCAGATACGCAGTATTTT.

This clonotype was found many times. The chain links TRBV6-5 to TRBJ2-3; no clear D gene. Deletions cut 5 bases from V and 6 bases from J, with 9 bases between. In germline, CDR1 is MNHEY, CDR2 SVGAGI. The CDR3 loop spans 12 amino acids. The CDR3 is CASSRTSDTQYF. CDR3 DNA sequence: TGTGCCAGCAGTCGAACTTCGGATACGCAGTATTTT.

This clonotype was observed a handful of times. This chain connects TRBV29-1 to TRBJ2-5; D call uncertain. V was cut by 5 bases and J by 3 bases, with 10 bases left in between. Germline V gene data show CDR1 as SQVTM and CDR2 as ANQGSEA. This CDR3 contains 12 residues. The CDR3 sequence: CSVSDAKETQYF. CDR3 in DNA: TGCAGCGTTTCAGATGCGAAAGAGACCCAGTACTTC.

The chain uses TRBV20-1 and TRBJ1-5, with D possibly matching TRBD1 (5 bases). Germline-derived CDR1 and CDR2 are DFQATT and SNEGSKA (reference sequence). CDR3 length equals 15 residues. Trimming took 6 bases from V and 3 from J, leaving 18 bases between them. CDR3 loop: CSAAGAGPDNQPQHF. As DNA, the CDR3 is TGCAGTGCAGCCGGGGCGGGGCCAGACAATCAGCCCCAGCATTTT.

The V gene is TRBV7-2, the J gene TRBJ2-2; 8 nucleotides line up with TRBD1. This CDR3 region has 14 residues. Germline assignment: CDR1 SGHTA and CDR2 FQGNSA. V was pared by 5 bases and J by 7 bases, with 6 bases of the junction left unmatched. CDR3: CASSLGQGFGELFF. In nucleotides, the CDR3 is TGTGCCAGCAGCCTAGGACAGGGCTTCGGGGAGCTGTTTTTT.

The genes are TRBV30 and TRBJ1-2; the D is unclear. Germline V gives CDR1 GTSNPN, CDR2 SVGIG (reference sequence). Trimming took 0 bases from V and 4 from J, leaving 12 bases between them. This CDR3 is built from 14 residues. The CDR3 DNA reads as TGTGCCTGGAGTGTCAGTCGGGGTCCCTATGGCTACACCTTC. It specifies CAWSVSRGPYGYTF.

This rearrangement joins TRBV4-3 to TRBJ1-2; no definite D call. The ends were cut back, 0 bases at V and 5 bases at J, with 16 bases in the middle. The CDR3 is 16 amino acids. CDR1 is LGHNA, CDR2 YSLEER, per germline. The CDR3 region has the DNA TGCGCCAGCAGCCAAGATTGGGCCGCCACTGGATATGGCTACACCTTC. Translation: CASSQDWAATGYGYTF.

This clonotype was recorded once. This chain uses TRBV20-1 with TRBJ2-1; perhaps D is TRBD1 or TRBD2 (6 bases each). Per the germline V gene, CDR1 is DFQATT and CDR2 is SNEGSKA (reference sequence). V lost 2 bases and J lost 2, with 16 bases in between. The CDR3 sequence is 16 residues long. CDR3 coding DNA: TGCAGTGCTAGAAAACAGAGGGGGGACACCTACAATGAGCAGTTCTTC. Protein: CSARKQRGDTYNEQFF.

V usage is TRBV5-6 and J usage is TRBJ1-1; D gene uncertain. V was trimmed by 3 bases and J by 4 bases, leaving 13 bases between them. This CDR3 spans 14 amino acids. CDR1 is SGHDT and CDR2 is YYEEEE in the germline V gene. The CDR3: CASSSPGSGTEAFF. The DNA for the CDR3 is TGTGCCAGCAGCTCTCCGGGGTCGGGCACTGAAGCTTTCTTT.

This chain links TRBV5-1 with TRBJ1-2; 9 bases agree with TRBD1. V lost 4 bases and J lost 7; bases outside the gene matches: 8. This CDR3 has 14 residues. The V gene's germline CDR1 is SGHRS and CDR2 YFSETQ. DNA for the CDR3: TGCGCCAGCAGCGCCGGGACAGGGTTTACTGGCTACACCTTC. This sequence encodes CASSAGTGFTGYTF.

This clonotype came up many times. The chain uses TRBV6-6 and TRBJ2-5; no clear D gene. Germline CDR1 and CDR2: MNHNY and SVGAGI (reference sequence). The CDR3 is made up of 16 amino acids. With 0 bases removed from V and 2 bases from J, the gap between germline ends came to 13 bases. The CDR3 loop is CASSYSMPAEQETQYF. In DNA, the CDR3 is TGTGCCAGCAGTTACTCGATGCCGGCGGAACAAGAGACCCAGTACTTC.

The chain uses TRBV5-1 and TRBJ2-5; TRBD2 might be the D (6 bases). The V gene lost 0 bases and the J gene lost 4 bases, with 10 bases spanning the gap. Germline lookup yields CDR1 SGHRS and CDR2 YFSETQ. There are 14 residues in the CDR3. The CDR3 bases are TGCGCCAGCAGCTTGGTCGCAGCGGGAGAGACCCAGTACTTC. It specifies CASSLVAAGETQYF.

In its sample, this clonotype was seen many times. The J gene is TRBJ2-3, the V gene TRBV6-5, with 9 nucleotides matching TRBD2. Germline V lookup: CDR1 MNHEY, CDR2 SVGAGI. Unmatched junction bases numbered 15, after V lost 2 bases and J lost 6 bases. The CDR3 is 18 amino acids. CDR3 sequence: CASSYPRDTQAGGDTQYF. CDR3 coding DNA: TGTGCCAGCAGTTACCCCCGGGACACCCAAGCGGGGGGTGATACGCAGTATTTT.

The genes are TRBV11-2 and TRBJ2-5, with 14 bases matching TRBD2. CDR1 and CDR2 from the germline V gene are SGHAT and FQNNGV. Trimming cost V 2 bases and J 11 bases; bases outside gene matches: 25. The CDR3 has 21 amino acids. As DNA, the CDR3 is TGTGCCAGCAGCTTAAGGGGGTTGACTAGCGGGAGGGCCAAGTCCTACAATGAGCAGTACTTC. Translated: CASSLRGLTSGRAKSYNEQYF.

There are a few counts of this clonotype. The chain recombines TRBV18 with TRBJ2-6; D gene unclear. Trimming stripped 3 bases from V and 4 bases from J, with 13 bases between. CDR1 is KGHSH and CDR2 is LQKENI in the germline V gene. The CDR3 consists of 16 residues. CDR3 amino acids: CASSPRRVSGANVLTF. The DNA for the CDR3 is TGTGCCAGCTCACCCCGTCGTGTATCCGGGGCCAACGTCCTGACTTTC.

The CDR3 coding sequence is TGTGCCAGCAGCTCTGGGAGCAACAATGAGCAGTTCTTC. Residues: CASSSGSNNEQFF. V and J are TRBV7-3 and TRBJ2-1; tentative D call: TRBD2 (5 bases). With 4 bases removed from V and 5 bases from J, the gap between germline ends came to 9 bases. Germline CDR1 and CDR2: SGHTA and FQGTGA. This CDR3 spans 13 amino acids.

In the case of this clonotype: A read error may explain this, as a much larger clone is one base away. V gene TRBV7-9 combines with J gene TRBJ2-5; 12 bases fit TRBD2. Trimming cost V 4 bases and J 2 bases; bases outside gene matches: 8. Germline CDR1 and CDR2: SEHNR and FQNEAQ (reference sequence). The CDR3 is 17 amino acids. CDR3 coding DNA: TGTGCCAGCAGCTCGGCTAGCGGGGGGGCCTATCAAGAGACCCAGTACTTC. The encoded protein is CASSSASGGAYQETQYF.

This sequence joins TRBV15 and TRBJ1-1; TRBD1 matches 8 bases. Unmatched junction bases numbered 6, after V lost 3 bases and J lost 0 bases. The germline V gene has CDR1 LNHNV and CDR2 YYDKDF (reference sequence). CDR3 length equals 16 residues. CDR3: CATSRGGQGLNTEAFF. The CDR3 DNA reads TGTGCCACCAGCAGGGGCGGACAGGGATTGAACACTGAAGCTTTCTTT.

The rearrangement links TRBV7-9 to TRBJ1-2, with D possibly being TRBD1 (6 bases). V was clipped by 5 bases and J by 1 base, with 11 bases between them. Germline assignment: CDR1 SEHNR and CDR2 FQNEAQ (reference sequence). This CDR3 spans 14 amino acids. CDR3 amino acids: CASSLGHLNYGYTF. The CDR3 DNA reads as TGTGCCAGCAGCCTGGGACACCTTAACTATGGCTACACCTTC.

This sequence joins TRBV20-1 and TRBJ2-1; D possibly corresponds to TRBD2 (8 bases). V shed 4 bases and J shed 4 bases, with 20 bases lying between them. Looked up from germline, CDR1 is DFQATT and CDR2 is SNEGSKA (reference sequence). The CDR3 has 16 amino acids. The CDR3 spells CSATRTGGGTYNEQFF. Written as DNA, the CDR3 is TGCAGTGCTACCCGGACAGGCGGGGGGACATACAATGAGCAGTTCTTC.

The chain uses TRBV20-1 and TRBJ2-3; D is ambiguous. Germline V gene sequence: CDR1 DFQATT, CDR2 SNEGSKA (reference sequence). The CDR3 spans 12 residues. V lost 2 bases and J lost 6, with 9 bases in between. The CDR3 here is CSARPTLDTQYF. The DNA of the CDR3 is TGCAGTGCTAGACCGACATTGGATACGCAGTATTTT.

This chain joins TRBV2 and TRBJ2-1, with 8 bases fitting TRBD1. J was trimmed by 0 bases and V by 6 bases; bases with no gene match: 7. This CDR3 region has 16 residues. The germline gives CDR1 SNHLY, CDR2 FYNNEI. The CDR3 spells CASRRQGTSSYNEQFF. As DNA, the CDR3 is TGTGCCAGCAGGAGACAGGGGACGAGCTCCTACAATGAGCAGTTCTTC.

V usage is TRBV7-2 and J usage is TRBJ2-1, with TRBD2 as a possible D gene (6 bases). Germline CDR1 SGHTA, CDR2 FQGNSA. The CDR3 extends over 16 amino acids. V was clipped by 5 bases and J by 7 bases, with 21 bases between them. In nucleotides, the CDR3 is TGTGCCAGCAGCCTCCCACAGCGGGTGCTGGGAAATGAGCAGTTCTTC. As protein: CASSLPQRVLGNEQFF.

This clonotype appeared a single time. DNA for the CDR3: TGTGCCACCAGTGACCATAGGACAAGCACAGATACGCAGTATTTT. Translated: CATSDHRTSTDTQYF. The chain recombines TRBV24-1 with TRBJ2-3, with a weak D call TRBD1 (5 bases). There are 15 residues in the CDR3. Germline V gene lookup returns CDR1 KGHDR and CDR2 SFDVKD. Between the trimmed V and J ends, which lost 4 bases and 0 bases, there was a span of 10 bases.

With regard to this clonotype: Relative to the germline gene, one junction end is altered; a read error may explain this. V usage is TRBV7-3 and J usage is TRBJ2-5; D gene unclear. CDR3 length: 13 residues. The germline CDR1 and CDR2 sequences are SGHTA and FQGTGA. CDR3 in DNA: TGTTCCAGCAGCTTAACTGGGAAAGAGACCCAGTACTTC. Amino acid sequence: CSSSLTGKETQYF.

This clonotype was detected many times. The chain links TRBV6-5 to TRBJ1-6; tentative D call: TRBD1 (5 bases). The V end was cut by 5 bases, the J end by 12 bases, with 14 bases between. The CDR3 covers 13 residues. Germline V gene lookup returns CDR1 MNHEY and CDR2 SVGAGI. Written as DNA, the CDR3 is TGTGCCAGCAGTATCTTCGAGGGGCAACCCCTCCACTTT. It codes for CASSIFEGQPLHF.

This clonotype has just a few counts. The V call is TRBV5-1, the J call TRBJ1-2, with D possibly matching TRBD1 (5 bases). This CDR3 has 15 residues. Per germline, CDR1 SGHRS and CDR2 YFSETQ. The V end was cut by 1 base, the J end by 0 bases, with 10 bases between. The CDR3 spells CASSLTWTPNYGYTF. DNA of the CDR3: TGCGCCAGCAGCTTGACGTGGACACCTAACTATGGCTACACCTTC.